The present T cell receptor beta chain was sequenced within a study of read filtering for tumor transcriptome and immune sequencing. Whole-study context: Mean patient age was approximately 66 years, range roughly 47 to 90; 17 male, 11 to 15 female. Revised staging placed fewer than ten patients in R-ISS I, some 17 in II, more than five in III. Transcriptome libraries were built from DNase-treated RNA.

There are many counts of this clonotype. V was pared by 2 bases and J by 3 bases, with 8 bases between. CDR3 length: 13 amino acids. Looked up from germline, CDR1 is MDHEN and CDR2 is SYDVKM. The library was built from roughly 400 ng RNA with molecular barcoded adaptors for alpha/delta and beta/gamma chains. MiXCR, run by TCRdb on the reads, gives a single entry per CDR3 protein. In the table there are some 46,000 distinct CDR3 sequences, about a fifth of which are singletons. The sequencing sample was made of a population of CD138-negative cells sorted from bone marrow. The TCR sequence derives from a donor at least 40 years old with multiple myeloma. The chain couples TRBV28 to TRBJ2-7; D call uncertain. The CDR3 here is CASSLHNHYEQYF. The CDR3 DNA reads as TGTGCCAGCAGTTTACACAACCACTACGAGCAGTACTTC.